The 32 T cell receptor beta chains below were found in one sample sequenced in a study of T cells in Graves' hyperthyroidism and ophthalmopathy (dated by TCRdb to 2018 to 2020). Receptor libraries were prepared by multiplex PCR. Sequencing used an Illumina HiSeq 2000. TCR beta CDR3 regions were amplified from RNA transcripts. A first-round RT-PCR of the TCR CDR3 used the HTBI primer set with the Qiagen OneStep RT-PCR kit. TCRdb handled the public reads itself, with Q25 trimming in fastp and clone calling in MiXCR, and kept productive beta chains. CDR3 protein sequences are deduplicated, and each keeps its most common genes and DNA. For this sample the table gives about 600,000 distinct CDR3 sequences, of which roughly 15% were detected only once. The top ten clones comprise about an eighth of the sample. Sequencing was carried out using blood. These TCRs come from a woman between 45 and 60 years old with Graves' ophthalmopathy.

The rearrangement joins TRBV19 to TRBJ1-1; D remains unclear. CDR3 length equals 14 residues. Trimming removed 3 bases at V and 9 bases at J, with 17 bases between. The germline V gene has CDR1 LNHDA and CDR2 SQIVND (reference sequence). The DNA for the CDR3 is TGTGCCAGTAGTATGAGCAGTCCCTCGGGTAAAGCTTTCTTT. It specifies CASSMSSPSGKAFF.

This clonotype was seen repeatedly, ten times or more. The genes are TRBV12-3 or TRBV12-4 and TRBJ2-5, with D possibly TRBD2 on 6 matching bases. The V end lost 5 bases, the J end lost 2 bases, and 12 bases lay between the germline ends. The length of the CDR3 is 14 residues. CDR3 protein: CASSPTRKQETQYF. CDR3 sequence (DNA): TGTGCCAGCAGTCCGACTAGAAAACAAGAGACCCAGTACTTC.

The chain couples TRBV6-1 to TRBJ1-2, with TRBD1 matching 10 bases. V was pared by 6 bases and J by 0 bases, with 1 base of the junction left unmatched. CDR1 MNHNS and CDR2 SASEGT come from the germline V gene. There are 14 residues in the CDR3. CDR3 DNA sequence: TGTGCCAGCAGGGGGACAGGGGCTAACTATGGCTACACCTTC. Residues: CASRGTGANYGYTF.

The sample holds many counts of this clonotype. The CDR3 spells CASNEGRSSYNEQFF. The CDR3 nucleotides read TGTGCCAGCAACGAGGGGAGGAGCTCCTACAATGAGCAGTTCTTC. The rearrangement links TRBV2 to TRBJ2-1; tentative D call: TRBD2 (6 bases). CDR1 and CDR2 (germline): SNHLY, FYNNEI. This CDR3 region has 15 residues. V was trimmed by 7 bases and J by 0 bases, leaving 13 bases between them.

This clonotype was picked up many times. This chain uses TRBV20-1 with TRBJ1-1; D call uncertain. The CDR3 has 14 amino acids. Trimming shortened V by 0 bases and J by 5 bases, and 13 bases separated the two germline ends. Germline lookup yields CDR1 DFQATT and CDR2 SNEGSKA (reference sequence). The CDR3 region is CSARDSGRTTEAFF. CDR3 in DNA: TGCAGTGCTAGAGATAGTGGCCGAACGACTGAAGCTTTCTTT.

V usage is TRBV7-8 and J usage is TRBJ1-5, with D hard to call. Trimming pared 1 base from V and 8 bases from J, leaving 9 bases between. Germline CDR1 reads SGHVS; CDR2 reads FQNEAQ. The CDR3 runs 13 residues. The CDR3 here is CASSLGQLEPQHF. The CDR3 DNA sequence: TGTGCCAGCAGCTTAGGCCAGCTGGAGCCCCAGCATTTT.

This clonotype has just a few counts. This chain uses TRBV28 with TRBJ1-3, with TRBD1 matching over 7 bases. The trim removed 7 bases at V and 0 bases at J, leaving 15 bases unmatched. The CDR3 has 18 residues. The germline V gene has CDR1 MDHEN and CDR2 SYDVKM. CDR3 nucleotides: TGTGCCAGCAAAGGGGGGGGGACAGTGACTGACTCTGGAAACACCATATATTTT. Translating gives CASKGGGTVTDSGNTIYF.

This clonotype was detected ten times or more. This sequence joins TRBV7-8 and TRBJ2-7; TRBD1 or TRBD2 may be the D gene (5 bases each). CDR3 size: 15 residues. Trimming pared 2 bases from V and 0 bases from J, leaving 11 bases between. The germline V gene encodes CDR1 SGHVS and CDR2 FQNEAQ. Here the CDR3 reads CASSLNSGTSYEQYF. The CDR3, as DNA: TGTGCCAGCAGCTTAAATTCAGGGACCTCCTACGAGCAGTACTTC.

This clonotype was seen repeatedly, ten times or more. The chain uses TRBV12-3 or TRBV12-4 and TRBJ1-6; TRBD1 might be the D (6 bases). The germline V and J ends were trimmed by 3 bases and 7 bases, with 16 bases remaining between them. The CDR3 is 16 amino acids. The CDR3 reads CASSFRPRRGNSPLHF. Here the CDR3 DNA reads TGTGCCAGCAGTTTCCGACCGCGCAGGGGAAATTCACCCCTCCACTTT.

This clonotype was counted only a few times. The chain combines TRBV7-2 with TRBJ2-7; no clear D gene. Germline V gene lookup returns CDR1 SGHTA and CDR2 FQGNSA. The CDR3 length is 14 residues. Trimming left V 3 bases short and J 2 bases short, with 11 bases between. CDR3: CASSFGSTTYEQYF. For the CDR3, the DNA is TGTGCCAGCAGCTTCGGTAGCACCACCTACGAGCAGTACTTC.

This chain uses TRBV6-1 with TRBJ2-7, with 9 bases matching TRBD2. Germline V gene sequence: CDR1 MNHNS, CDR2 SASEGT. The CDR3 is 16 amino acids. With V trimmed by 5 bases and J by 3 bases, 11 bases remained unmatched. CDR3 region: CASSYYRREGGYEQYF. CDR3 nucleotides: TGTGCCAGCAGTTATTATCGGCGGGAGGGTGGCTACGAGCAGTACTTC.

This clonotype was detected many times. The V gene is TRBV20-1, the J gene TRBJ2-5, with 11 bases that match TRBD2. The CDR3 extends over 14 amino acids. Germline CDR1 DFQATT, CDR2 SNEGSKA (reference sequence). Trimming at V came to 6 bases and at J to 5 bases, leaving 8 bases not matched to a gene. In DNA, the CDR3 is TGCAGTGCGTGCACTAGCGGGAGAAGCGAGACCCAGTACTTC. Its protein is CSACTSGRSETQYF.

The rearrangement links TRBV15 to TRBJ1-4; D not certain. The germline CDR1 and CDR2 sequences are LNHNV and YYDKDF (reference sequence). V gave up 5 bases and J gave up 6 bases, with 16 bases separating them. The CDR3 has 15 amino acids. The chain's CDR3 is CATSRWRERDEKLFF. CDR3 coding DNA: TGTGCCACCAGCCGATGGAGGGAAAGAGATGAAAAACTGTTTTTT. The variable domain in full, completed from reference TRBV15 and TRBJ1-4, reads DAMVIQNPRYQVTQFGKPVTLSCSQTLNHNVMYWYQQKSSQAPKLLFHYYDKDFNNEADTPDNFQSRRPNTSFCFLDIRSPGLGDTAMYLCATSRWRERDEKLFFGSGTQLSVL.

The CDR3 DNA reads as TGTGCCAGCAGTTCCATGGAGGATACGCAGTATTTT. Translation gives CASSSMEDTQYF. The rearrangement joins TRBV28 to TRBJ2-3; D uncertain. Trimming took off 4 bases at V and 6 bases at J, with 8 bases between the two ends. The CDR3 length is 12 residues. The germline V gene has CDR1 MDHEN and CDR2 SYDVKM.

This clonotype was counted between two and nine times. The V call is TRBV12-3 or TRBV12-4, the J call TRBJ2-4; D call uncertain. Trimming took off 3 bases at V and 3 bases at J, with 15 bases between the two ends. This CDR3 spans 16 amino acids. DNA of the CDR3: TGTGCCAGCAGTTTCTTGCCACCTTCCGTCAAAAACATTCAGTACTTC. Its protein product is CASSFLPPSVKNIQYF.

This clonotype appeared a few times. The chain combines TRBV2 with TRBJ2-5, with D perhaps TRBD1 or TRBD2 (5 bases each). CDR1 and CDR2 (germline): SNHLY, FYNNEI. V lost 10 bases and J lost 4, with 16 bases in between. The CDR3 length is 13 residues. CDR3 DNA sequence: TGTGCCACTCAGGGCGAGGGCGGAGAGACCCAGTACTTC. Translating it yields CATQGEGGETQYF.

This clonotype has at least ten counts. The CDR3 bases are TGTGCCAGCCGCACAGGGCCTTCCTACGAGCAGTACTTC. Translating it yields CASRTGPSYEQYF. The chain uses TRBV6-1 and TRBJ2-7, with D possibly TRBD1 on 6 matching bases. This CDR3 comprises 13 residues. Germline V lookup: CDR1 MNHNS, CDR2 SASEGT. Trimming shortened V by 8 bases and J by 1 base, and 12 bases separated the two germline ends.

Notes on this clonotype: A read error may account for a junction end that differs from germline. This chain's CDR3 is CASGNRDSSIGNTMYF. The CDR3 DNA reads as TGCGCCAGCGGTAACCGGGACAGCAGTATTGGAAACACCATGTATTTT. This rearrangement joins TRBV5-1 to TRBJ1-3; 7 positions agree with TRBD1. The CDR3 is 16 residues long. Looked up from germline, CDR1 is SGHRS and CDR2 is YFSETQ.

This clonotype was picked up many times. The chain recombines TRBV28 with TRBJ2-5; tentatively, D is TRBD1 (5 bases). Germline V CDR1 and CDR2: MDHEN, SYDVKM. This CDR3 has 14 residues. V lost 1 base and J 5 bases, leaving 11 bases between the germline ends. As DNA, the CDR3 is TGTGCCAGCAGTTTATTTCAGGGAAGGGAGACCCAGTACTTC. As protein: CASSLFQGRETQYF.

This clonotype was observed a few times. Since a much larger clone is just one base distant, this may be a read error. The chain combines TRBV2 with TRBJ2-3, with D perhaps being TRBD1 or TRBD2 (5 bases each). Per germline, CDR1 SNHLY and CDR2 FYNNEI. The CDR3 contains 16 residues. V lost 2 bases and J lost 5, with 17 bases in between. This CDR3 is CASSERDGVKEDTQYF. The CDR3 DNA follows: TGTGCCAGCAGTGAACGGGACGGGGTCAAGGAAGATACGCAGTATTTT.

The gene calls are TRBV6-1 and TRBJ2-3; either TRBD1 or TRBD2 may supply D (5 bases each). CDR3 length: 15 residues. The germline V gene encodes CDR1 MNHNS and CDR2 SASEGT. Trimming took 6 bases from V and 4 from J, leaving 17 bases between them. CDR3 bases: TGTGCCAGCAGCCCAGGGCACAGAGGGGCAGATACGCAGTATTTT. Translating it yields CASSPGHRGADTQYF.

With regard to this clonotype: One end of the junction varies from germline; a read error may be responsible. The gene calls are TRBV4-2 and TRBJ2-3; 14 nucleotides line up with TRBD2. Germline CDR1 is LGHNA and CDR2 is YNFKEQ. The CDR3 sequence is 21 residues long. CDR3 nucleotide sequence: TGTGCCAGCAGCCAAGCTTTTGGGGGACTAGCGGGAGAGTCTAGCACAGATGCGCAGTATTTT. Translated, it gives CASSQAFGGLAGESSTDAQYF.

In this sample, this clonotype turned up many times. The V call is TRBV2, the J call TRBJ2-1, with TRBD2 matching over 13 bases. Germline CDR1 reads SNHLY; CDR2 reads FYNNEI. This CDR3 is built from 13 residues. The V and J ends lost 10 bases and 7 bases, in that order; junction bases with no gene match: 4. CDR3 bases: TGTGCCACGGGACTAGCGGGACCGAATGAGCAGTTCTTC. Its protein is CATGLAGPNEQFF.

The chain is built from TRBV15 and TRBJ2-1; the D gene is possibly TRBD1 (6 bases). Germline assignment: CDR1 LNHNV and CDR2 YYDKDF (reference sequence). Trimming took off 5 bases at V and 15 bases at J, with 23 bases between the two ends. There are 14 residues in the CDR3. The CDR3 region is CATSGQGRYNEWFF. DNA for the CDR3: TGTGCCACCAGCGGGCAGGGGCGATACAATGAGTGGTTCTTC.

This clonotype was seen repeatedly, ten times or more. J is TRBJ2-7 and V is TRBV2, with D perhaps given as TRBD1 or TRBD2 (5 bases each). Germline V lookup: CDR1 SNHLY, CDR2 FYNNEI. V was cut by 10 bases and J by 3 bases, with 13 bases left in between. This CDR3 comprises 12 residues. The CDR3 bases are TGTGCCATACCGGGGCAAGTCTACGAGCAGTACTTC. The encoded protein is CAIPGQVYEQYF.

This chain joins TRBV20-1 and TRBJ2-7, with D maybe TRBD2 (6 bases). Per the germline V gene, CDR1 is DFQATT and CDR2 is SNEGSKA (reference sequence). Between the trimmed V and J ends, which lost 3 bases and 2 bases, there was a span of 20 bases. The CDR3 is 16 amino acids. The CDR3 bases are TGCAGTGCTAGCCGGGCAGGAGCGGGCCCTACCTACGAGCAGTACTTC. This gives the protein CSASRAGAGPTYEQYF.

This clonotype was picked up many times. The gene calls are TRBV28 and TRBJ1-1, with a tentative D call TRBD1 (5 bases). Trimming stripped 6 bases from V and 7 bases from J, with 18 bases between. Germline loops: CDR1 MDHEN, CDR2 SYDVKM. This CDR3 spans 14 amino acids. The CDR3 spells CASSPTEPLREAFF. The CDR3 nucleotides are TGTGCCAGCAGCCCGACAGAACCGCTCCGTGAAGCTTTCTTT.

This clonotype was seen repeatedly, ten times or more. This rearrangement joins TRBV29-1 to TRBJ2-3; D is unclear. Germline values: CDR1 SQVTM, CDR2 ANQGSEA. There are 14 residues in the CDR3. V was pared by 1 base and J by 0 bases, with 8 bases between. The CDR3 protein is CSVEAATSTDTQYF. The CDR3, as DNA: TGCAGCGTTGAAGCTGCGACCAGCACAGATACGCAGTATTTT.

CDR3 sequence: CASSWDRVGNTQYF. CDR3 nucleotide sequence: TGTGCCAGCAGTTGGGACAGGGTCGGAAATACGCAGTATTTT. The V gene is TRBV6-1, the J gene TRBJ2-3; 9 nucleotides align to TRBD1. The CDR3 runs 14 residues. Germline CDR1 is MNHNS and CDR2 is SASEGT. V gave up 5 bases and J gave up 7 bases; unmatched junction bases: 7.

The V and J genes are TRBV7-2 and TRBJ1-1; a possible D gene is TRBD1 (5 bases). V shed 6 bases and J shed 1 base, with 12 bases lying between them. This CDR3 is 14 amino acids long. Germline V gene data show CDR1 as SGHTA and CDR2 as FQGNSA. This CDR3 reads CASRGGGGNTEAFF. CDR3 sequence (DNA): TGTGCCAGCAGGGGGGGGGGAGGGAACACTGAAGCTTTCTTT.

Many counts were recorded for this clonotype. This chain joins TRBV30 and TRBJ1-3; D not certain. This CDR3 is 12 amino acids long. The germline V and J ends were trimmed by 2 bases and 4 bases, with 6 bases remaining between them. The V gene's germline CDR1 is GTSNPN and CDR2 SVGIG (reference sequence). The CDR3 reads CAWSQIGNTIYF. The CDR3 region has the DNA TGTGCCTGGAGTCAGATAGGAAACACCATATATTTT.

The CDR3 reads CASSYSGYGAVRSTDTQYF. CDR3 sequence (DNA): TGTGCCAGCAGTTACTCAGGCTATGGGGCTGTTCGTAGCACAGATACGCAGTATTTT. The rearrangement links TRBV6-2 or TRBV6-3 to TRBJ2-3, with D maybe TRBD1 (5 bases). V shed 0 bases and J shed 0 bases, with 19 bases lying between them. CDR1 is MNHEY and CDR2 is SVGEGT in the germline V gene. The CDR3 has 19 amino acids.